The 28 T cell receptor beta chains below all came from one sample that was sequenced in a study of cytomegalovirus exposure and HLA in healthy donors. The study ran its PCR with 60 Vbeta and 13 Jbeta primers. Here immunoSEQ multiplex PCR was the method, and the copy in TCRdb shows in-frame clones only, minus some. The data hold about 120,000 clones, with over 8.5% observed a single time. What was sequenced was PBMCs. These receptors were obtained from a woman between 40 and 50 years old in good health and CMV-seropositive.

In this sample, this clone turned up a few times. V and J are TRBV5-6 and TRBJ2-5; possible D gene TRBD2, 5 bases. This CDR3 is built from 14 residues. Germline V CDR1 and CDR2: SGHDT, YYEEEE. The V end was cut by 1 base, the J end by 4 bases, with 11 bases between. The CDR3 spells CASSLTEGSETQYF. Here the CDR3 DNA reads TGTGCCAGCAGCTTGACTGAGGGATCAGAGACCCAGTACTTC.

This clone was seen more than once but under ten times. The same CDR3 can be traced to other DNA sequences in this sample. The gene calls are TRBV20-1 and TRBJ1-2, with 8 bases matching TRBD1. CDR1 and CDR2 (germline): DFQATT, SNEGSKA (reference sequence). This CDR3 is 11 amino acids long. Trimming removed 5 bases from V and 5 bases from J; junction bases left unmatched: 1. CDR3 residues: CSAYRGYGYTF. CDR3 DNA: TGCAGTGCTTACAGGGGGTATGGCTACACCTTC.

A few counts support this clone. The chain carries TRBV10-2 and TRBJ2-7; TRBD2 agrees at 12 bases. The germline CDR1 and CDR2 sequences are WSHSY and SAAADI. J lost 6 bases, V lost 7 bases, and 7 bases had no gene match. The CDR3 is made up of 14 amino acids. CDR3 DNA: TGCGCCAGCATCCTAGCGGGGGGGCCGGGCGAGCAGTACTTC. Its translation is CASILAGGPGEQYF.

This clone appeared a few times. V usage is TRBV7-9 and J usage is TRBJ2-1; 7 nucleotides align to TRBD1. CDR1 and CDR2 (germline): SEHNR, FQNEAQ (reference sequence). CDR3 length: 15 residues. The trim removed 6 bases at V and 2 bases at J, leaving 7 bases unmatched. CDR3 protein: CASSFWDRPYNEQFF. CDR3 nucleotides: TGTGCCAGCAGTTTCTGGGACAGACCCTACAATGAGCAGTTCTTC. Using reference TRBV7-9 and TRBJ2-1 for the parts outside the CDR3, the full variable domain is DTGVSQNPRHKITKRGQNVTFRCDPISEHNRLYWYRQTLGQGPEFLTYFQNEAQLEKSRLLSDRFSAERPKGSFSTLEIQRTEQGDSAMYLCASSFWDRPYNEQFFGPGTRLTVL.

This clone was seen more than once but under ten times. The chain couples TRBV29-1 to TRBJ2-1; TRBD2 agrees at 10 bases. Germline V gives CDR1 SQVTM, CDR2 ANQGSEA. This CDR3 region has 14 residues. The junction had 10 bases not matched to a gene; V was cut back by 6 bases and J by 8 bases. The CDR3 bases are TGCAGCGTGAACCAGCGGGGGGGCCTGGATGAGCAGTTCTTC. It is translated as CSVNQRGGLDEQFF.

The chain employs TRBV7-3 and TRBJ1-2; 8 bases fit TRBD1. The CDR3 has 15 amino acids. Looked up from germline, CDR1 is SGHTA and CDR2 is FQGTGA. The J segment lost 4 bases and the V segment lost 1 base, leaving 5 bases of the junction unmatched. CDR3 protein: CASSLSAGGSYGYTF. CDR3 coding DNA: TGTGCCAGCAGCTTAAGCGCAGGGGGCAGCTATGGCTACACCTTC.

This clone was picked up a small number of times. V is TRBV5-4 and J is TRBJ1-4, with unresolved D. This CDR3 region has 15 residues. V gave up 1 base and J gave up 6 bases, with 13 bases separating them. Germline V lookup: CDR1 SGHNT, CDR2 YYREEE (reference sequence). DNA of the CDR3: TGTGCCAGCAGCTTGAACGGCGGAAGAGATGAAAAACTGTTTTTT. This encodes CASSLNGGRDEKLFF.

The chain couples TRBV2 to TRBJ2-2, with 14 bases lining up with TRBD2. Germline CDR1 reads SNHLY; CDR2 reads FYNNEI. The CDR3 is made up of 19 amino acids. Trimming took 5 bases from V and 4 from J; bases not matched to a gene: 12. CDR3 sequence: CASSLGLAGAAGSTGELFF. The DNA of the CDR3 is TGTGCCAGCAGTCTGGGACTAGCGGGGGCCGCGGGAAGCACCGGGGAGCTGTTTTTT.

The chain is built from TRBV7-6 and TRBJ2-3, with D uncertain. CDR1 and CDR2 from the germline V gene are SGHVS and FNYEAQ. V gave up 2 bases and J gave up 3 bases, with 6 bases separating them. There are 13 residues in the CDR3. This chain's CDR3 is CASSLIVTDTQYF. CDR3 nucleotide sequence: TGTGCCAGCAGCTTAATAGTAACAGATACGCAGTATTTT.

This clone showed up just a few times. The chain is built from TRBV18 and TRBJ1-2, with D possibly being TRBD1 (5 bases). The CDR3 is 14 amino acids. Trimming removed 6 bases from V and 3 bases from J, with 14 bases in between. Germline CDR1 and CDR2: KGHSH and LQKENI. The CDR3 coding sequence is TGTGCCAGCTCTCCCAATCCGGGGGACTATGGCTACACCTTC. Protein sequence: CASSPNPGDYGYTF.

This clone was seen a handful of times. CDR3 in DNA: TGTGCCAGTAGTACCAGGGGGGTGGACACTGAAGCTTTCTTT. Translation gives CASSTRGVDTEAFF. This chain links TRBV19 with TRBJ1-1; TRBD1 matches at 7 bases. V lost 4 bases to trimming and J lost 3 bases; unmatched junction nucleotides: 5. Germline CDR1 LNHDA, CDR2 SQIVND (reference sequence). There are 14 residues in the CDR3.

This clone was seen only a few times. The same CDR3 is also encoded by other DNA sequences in this sample. The gene calls are TRBV30 and TRBJ2-3, with 14 bases fitting TRBD2. J lost 2 bases, V lost 0 bases, and 1 base had no gene match. This CDR3 region has 16 residues. Germline V gives CDR1 GTSNPN, CDR2 SVGIG (reference sequence). The CDR3: CAWSVGLAGDTDTQYF. The CDR3, as DNA: TGTGCCTGGAGTGTGGGACTAGCGGGAGACACAGATACGCAGTATTTT.

The rearrangement uses TRBV10-3 and TRBJ1-3, with unresolved D. The V end was cut by 4 bases, the J end by 0 bases, with 7 bases between. Germline CDR1 is ENHRY and CDR2 is SYGVKD. There are 14 residues in the CDR3. CDR3 loop: CAISGRSSGNTIYF. DNA of the CDR3: TGTGCCATCAGTGGCCGGAGCTCTGGAAACACCATATATTTT.

In this sample, this clone turned up a few times. This sequence joins TRBV27 and TRBJ2-7; tentative D call: TRBD2 (6 bases). Germline V gives CDR1 MNHEY, CDR2 SMNVEV (reference sequence). This CDR3 is built from 18 residues. The V end lost 8 bases, the J end lost 9 bases, and 35 bases lay between the germline ends. The CDR3 spells CASFTPPGNREARGWQYF. The DNA for the CDR3 is TGTGCCAGCTTTACCCCACCCGGGAATCGCGAAGCACGGGGGTGGCAGTACTTC.

This clone has a handful of counts. V and J are TRBV5-6 and TRBJ2-1; 7 bases line up with TRBD2. The germline V gene encodes CDR1 SGHDT and CDR2 YYEEEE. The CDR3 sequence is 13 residues long. V dropped 1 base and J dropped 15; count of bases not matched to a gene: 10. CDR3 sequence reads: CASSLSLAVGRFF. The CDR3 DNA reads TGTGCCAGCAGCTTGAGTCTAGCGGTAGGCCGGTTCTTC.

V is TRBV5-1 and J is TRBJ2-1; D gene uncertain. Trimming cost V 2 bases and J 2 bases, with 8 bases left between them. Germline V gene lookup returns CDR1 SGHRS and CDR2 YFSETQ. The CDR3 has 14 residues. The CDR3 here is CASSFEPTYNEQFF. CDR3 nucleotides: TGCGCCAGCAGCTTCGAGCCAACCTACAATGAGCAGTTCTTC.

This clone was detected a few times. The CDR3 region has the DNA TGCGCCAGCAGCCCCCTGGCAGGGGGCTTGAACACTGAAGCTTTCTTT. This gives the protein CASSPLAGGLNTEAFF. The rearrangement links TRBV5-1 to TRBJ1-1; 8 bases match TRBD1. Germline lookup yields CDR1 SGHRS and CDR2 YFSETQ. This CDR3 comprises 16 residues. V shed 4 bases, J shed 0 bases, and the junction held 8 bases outside the gene matches.

V and J are TRBV5-3 and TRBJ1-5; the match to TRBD1 covers 7 bases. TRBV5-3 is sorted into the ORF group, with uncertain function. After removal of 3 bases from V and 0 bases from J, the junction contained 3 bases not matched to a gene. The CDR3 is 15 residues long. CDR3 sequence (DNA): TGTGCCAGAAGCTACAGGGGATATAGCAATCAGCCCCAGCATTTT. Protein sequence: CARSYRGYSNQPQHF.

DNA for the CDR3: TGTGCCAGCAGTCCAGGAAGGGGGCGCCGGACCGGGGAGCTGTTTTTT. Its protein is CASSPGRGRRTGELFF. The V and J genes are TRBV28 and TRBJ2-2; TRBD1 matches at 7 bases. Germline trimming cut 5 bases from V and 5 bases from J; bases unmatched to any gene: 11. The CDR3 covers 16 residues. Germline V gene data show CDR1 as MDHEN and CDR2 as SYDVKM.

This clone was found a few times. The genes are TRBV7-2 and TRBJ1-1, with 9 bases that match TRBD1. The V gene's germline CDR1 is SGHTA and CDR2 FQGNSA. This CDR3 region has 15 residues. Unmatched junction bases numbered 8, after V lost 5 bases and J lost 4 bases. CDR3 in DNA: TGTGCCAGCAGCCTACAGGGGGCGCGCGGCACTGAAGCTTTCTTT. As protein: CASSLQGARGTEAFF.

In nucleotides, the CDR3 is TGTGCCAGCAGCGTAGCATCGGGGGGGATTTACAATGAGCAGTTCTTC. Translation gives CASSVASGGIYNEQFF. The rearrangement uses TRBV9 and TRBJ2-1; 8 nucleotides line up with TRBD2. Germline CDR1 SGDLS, CDR2 YYNGEE. This CDR3 has 16 residues. Trimming took 0 bases from V and 4 from J; bases not matched to a gene: 6. Looking up the rest from reference TRBV9 and TRBJ2-1 gives the full variable domain: DSGVTQTPKHLITATGQRVTLRCSPRSGDLSVYWYQQSLDQGLQFLIQYYNGEERAKGNILERFSAQQFPDLHSELNLSSLELGDSALYFCASSVASGGIYNEQFFGPGTRLTVL.

In its sample, this clone was seen a few times. The V call is TRBV29-1, the J call TRBJ2-7, with 11 positions matching TRBD2. The CDR3 is 11 residues long. Per germline, CDR1 SQVTM and CDR2 ANQGSEA. CDR3: CTGLAGTEQYF. For the CDR3, the DNA is TGCACCGGACTAGCGGGTACCGAGCAGTACTTC.

The chain is built from TRBV13 and TRBJ2-3, with D tentatively TRBD1 (5 bases). CDR1 PRHDT and CDR2 FYEKMQ come from the germline V gene (reference sequence). Trimming left V 3 bases short and J 4 bases short, with 8 bases between. The CDR3 consists of 13 residues. The DNA of the CDR3 is TGTGCCAGCAGCTTCAGGGAAGCAGATACGCAGTATTTT. It translates to CASSFREADTQYF. Full variable domain (remainder filled in from reference TRBV13 and TRBJ2-3): AAGVIQSPRHLIKEKRETATLKCYPIPRHDTVYWYQQGPGQDPQFLISFYEKMQSDKGSIPDRFSAQQFSDYHSELNMSSLELGDSALYFCASSFREADTQYFGPGTRLTVL.

V usage is TRBV7-3 and J usage is TRBJ1-1, with a tentative D call TRBD1 (6 bases). Germline-derived CDR1 and CDR2 are SGHTA and FQGTGA. V was shortened by 0 bases and J by 9 bases, with 8 bases between the two germline ends. This CDR3 region has 12 residues. The CDR3 region is CASSLTQGKAFF. As DNA, the CDR3 is TGTGCCAGCAGCTTAACACAGGGAAAAGCTTTCTTT.

The rearrangement links TRBV18 to TRBJ2-7, with D possibly matching TRBD1 (6 bases). Trimming left V 3 bases short and J 5 bases short, with 17 bases between. Germline assignment: CDR1 KGHSH and CDR2 LQKENI. This CDR3 comprises 15 residues. CDR3 bases: TGTGCCAGCTCACCTTTCACAGGGAATAGGGACGAGCAGTACTTC. Translating it yields CASSPFTGNRDEQYF.

This clone appeared a few times. The chain carries TRBV5-1 and TRBJ2-1; TRBD1 might be the D (5 bases). This CDR3 has 14 residues. V was cut by 0 bases and J by 9 bases, with 13 bases left in between. Germline assignment: CDR1 SGHRS and CDR2 YFSETQ. CDR3 coding DNA: TGCGCCAGCAGCTTGGCCTTACAGGTCGGTGAGCAGTTCTTC. Its protein is CASSLALQVGEQFF.

This clone was observed a handful of times. The chain has TRBV6-1 and TRBJ1-1; D possibly corresponds to TRBD1 (5 bases). The germline V and J ends were trimmed by 6 bases and 0 bases, with 11 bases remaining between them. Germline CDR1 reads MNHNS; CDR2 reads SASEGT. The CDR3 contains 14 residues. For the CDR3, the DNA is TGTGCCAGCAGGACGGGGGGTATGAACACTGAAGCTTTCTTT. Translation gives CASRTGGMNTEAFF.

This clone occurred a few times. V is TRBV2 and J is TRBJ1-1; no clear D. The ends were cut back, 7 bases at V and 0 bases at J, with 12 bases in the middle. CDR3 size: 14 residues. Germline CDR1 SNHLY, CDR2 FYNNEI. CDR3 sequence (DNA): TGTGCCAGCACCCCGGAGAACATGAACACTGAAGCTTTCTTT. Protein sequence: CASTPENMNTEAFF.